These 16 T cell receptor beta chains originate from one sample sequenced in a study of T cell repertoires in cytomegalovirus infection. TCRdb used MiXCR to reprocess the reads, holding one entry per CDR3 protein. Of about 150,000 distinct CDR3 sequences detected, about a quarter appear once; the ten largest clones hold approximately 9.9%. The sequencing sample was made of PBMCs. The source of these receptors is a human donor in good health (CMV status not recorded). Some clones in this sample may be carry-over from other donors' samples.

The sample holds many counts of this clonotype. This rearrangement joins TRBV12-3 or TRBV12-4 to TRBJ1-5; no clear D gene. This CDR3 comprises 12 residues. Trimming shortened V by 2 bases and J by 5 bases, and 4 bases separated the two germline ends. CDR3 protein: CASSLQDQPQHF. CDR3 sequence (DNA): TGTGCCAGCAGTTTACAGGATCAGCCCCAGCATTTT.

This clonotype was seen only a few times. This chain uses TRBV7-3 with TRBJ2-2; D call uncertain. V lost 5 bases, J lost 6 bases, and 10 bases lay in between. The CDR3 is 13 amino acids. Per germline, CDR1 SGHTA and CDR2 FQGTGA. In nucleotides, the CDR3 is TGTGCCAGCAGCATCCTCGCGGCCGGGGAGCTGTTTTTT. Amino acids: CASSILAAGELFF.

This clonotype was found a few times. The chain uses TRBV14 and TRBJ2-1, with 8 bases identical to TRBD1. The CDR3 sequence is 18 residues long. In germline, CDR1 is SGHDN, CDR2 FVKESK. With V trimmed by 4 bases and J by 0 bases, 11 bases remained unmatched. The CDR3 here is CASSRAFTGGSSYNEQFF. CDR3 nucleotide sequence: TGTGCCAGCAGCCGAGCATTTACAGGGGGGAGCTCCTACAATGAGCAGTTCTTC.

This clonotype was picked up a small number of times. V and J are TRBV25-1 and TRBJ1-4, with TRBD1 matching 10 bases. CDR1 and CDR2 (germline): MGHDK, SYGVNS. V lost 6 bases and J lost 7; bases outside the gene matches: 8. This CDR3 has 15 amino acids. The DNA for the CDR3 is TGTGCCAGCAGCCCCCTAGGACAGGGGGTTGAAAAACTGTTTTTT. Translated: CASSPLGQGVEKLFF.

The CDR3 region has the DNA TGTGCCAGCAGCTTGCGCGGGAGGGCCGGGAGGGGCACAGATACGCAGTATTTT. This translates into CASSLRGRAGRGTDTQYF. V usage is TRBV7-6 and J usage is TRBJ2-3; 9 bases fit TRBD2. V dropped 3 bases and J dropped 1; count of bases not matched to a gene: 11. This CDR3 spans 18 amino acids. Germline lookup yields CDR1 SGHVS and CDR2 FNYEAQ. Supplemented by reference TRBV7-6 and TRBJ2-3, the full variable domain reads GAGVSQSPRYKVTKRGQDVALRCDPISGHVSLYWYRQALGQGPEFLTYFNYEAQQDKSGLPNDRFSAERPEGSISTLTIQRTEQRDSAMYRCASSLRGRAGRGTDTQYFGPGTRLTVL.

There are a few counts of this clonotype. The genes are TRBV9 and TRBJ2-3; either TRBD1 or TRBD2 may supply D (6 bases each). Germline lookup yields CDR1 SGDLS and CDR2 YYNGEE. CDR3 length: 15 amino acids. Deletions cut 0 bases from V and 10 bases from J, with 18 bases between. CDR3 in DNA: TGTGCCAGCAGCGTAGCGGGGGCCCTCCCCGAGCCGCAGTATTTT. Its translation is CASSVAGALPEPQYF.

The chain couples TRBV14 to TRBJ2-3, with TRBD1 as a possible D gene (6 bases). The length of the CDR3 is 16 residues. Trimming left V 2 bases short and J 2 bases short, with 14 bases between. Germline V gene sequence: CDR1 SGHDN, CDR2 FVKESK. The CDR3, as DNA: TGTGCCAGCAGCCAACATGACAGGATCCTCACAGATACGCAGTATTTT. Translation: CASSQHDRILTDTQYF.

The V call is TRBV13, the J call TRBJ2-1, with 10 positions matching TRBD2. CDR1 is PRHDT, CDR2 FYEKMQ, per germline (reference sequence). V trimming: 2 bases; J trimming: 5 bases; junction bases outside the gene matches: 3. The CDR3 runs to 15 residues. The CDR3 reads CASSLSLAGNNEQFF. In nucleotides, the CDR3 is TGTGCCAGCAGCTTATCACTAGCGGGGAACAATGAGCAGTTCTTC.

This chain connects TRBV5-8 to TRBJ2-2; D gene ambiguous. Germline V CDR1 and CDR2: SGHTS, YDEGEE. With 1 base removed from V and 0 bases from J, the gap between germline ends came to 7 bases. This CDR3 is 15 amino acids long. This CDR3 is CASSLRTANTGELFF. The DNA of the CDR3 is TGTGCCAGCAGCTTGAGAACTGCGAACACCGGGGAGCTGTTTTTT.

The gene calls are TRBV7-3 and TRBJ1-2; D may be TRBD1 (5 bases). Germline CDR1 is SGHTA and CDR2 is FQGTGA. Trimming took 2 bases from V and 8 from J, leaving 12 bases between them. CDR3 length: 13 residues. This CDR3 is CASSLSGGAGYTF. The CDR3 coding sequence is TGTGCCAGCAGCTTATCAGGAGGGGCCGGCTACACCTTC.

The J gene is TRBJ1-2, the V gene TRBV6-2 or TRBV6-3; no reliable D call. The V and J ends lost 5 bases and 5 bases respectively, with 15 bases between them. The CDR3 extends over 14 amino acids. Per the germline V gene, CDR1 is MNHEY and CDR2 is SVGEGT. The chain's CDR3 is CASSDGVGFYGYTF. The CDR3, as DNA: TGTGCCAGCAGTGATGGAGTAGGTTTTTATGGCTACACCTTC.

This chain connects TRBV28 to TRBJ1-1, with 9 bases that match TRBD1. With V trimmed by 3 bases and J by 1 base, 3 bases remained unmatched. This CDR3 has 15 residues. Germline CDR1 is MDHEN and CDR2 is SYDVKM. The CDR3 nucleotides are TGTGCCAGCAGTTTGACAGGGGGAGGGAACACTGAAGCTTTCTTT. Encoded protein: CASSLTGGGNTEAFF.

This clonotype was seen a few times. The V gene is TRBV20-1, the J gene TRBJ1-6; the D gene is possibly TRBD1 (5 bases). Between the trimmed V and J ends, which lost 0 bases and 7 bases, there was a span of 13 bases. The CDR3 covers 15 residues. Germline V gives CDR1 DFQATT, CDR2 SNEGSKA (reference sequence). CDR3 amino acids: CSARDSRGLNSPLHF. The CDR3 DNA follows: TGCAGTGCTAGAGATAGTCGGGGCCTAAATTCACCCCTCCACTTT.

The chain recombines TRBV28 with TRBJ1-1; D ambiguous. Germline-derived CDR1 and CDR2 are MDHEN and SYDVKM. V was cut by 3 bases and J by 1 base, with 12 bases left in between. The CDR3 has 15 amino acids. The CDR3 coding sequence is TGTGCCAGCAGTTTGACAATGGAGGGGAACACTGAAGCTTTCTTT. Amino acids: CASSLTMEGNTEAFF.

The chain is built from TRBV5-6 and TRBJ1-1; D may be TRBD1 (6 bases). From germline, CDR1 is SGHDT and CDR2 YYEEEE. Trimming shortened V by 5 bases and J by 0 bases, and 11 bases separated the two germline ends. CDR3 length: 14 amino acids. CDR3 loop: CASRTQGLNTEAFF. CDR3 nucleotides: TGTGCCAGCAGAACACAGGGACTGAACACTGAAGCTTTCTTT.

The gene calls are TRBV19 and TRBJ2-5; 7 bases match TRBD2. The CDR3 sequence is 14 residues long. The V gene's germline CDR1 is LNHDA and CDR2 SQIVND (reference sequence). J lost 4 bases, V lost 3 bases, and 5 bases had no gene match. In nucleotides, the CDR3 is TGTGCCAGTAGTATCCAGGGAGGGGTAGAGACCCAGTACTTC. It codes for CASSIQGGVETQYF.